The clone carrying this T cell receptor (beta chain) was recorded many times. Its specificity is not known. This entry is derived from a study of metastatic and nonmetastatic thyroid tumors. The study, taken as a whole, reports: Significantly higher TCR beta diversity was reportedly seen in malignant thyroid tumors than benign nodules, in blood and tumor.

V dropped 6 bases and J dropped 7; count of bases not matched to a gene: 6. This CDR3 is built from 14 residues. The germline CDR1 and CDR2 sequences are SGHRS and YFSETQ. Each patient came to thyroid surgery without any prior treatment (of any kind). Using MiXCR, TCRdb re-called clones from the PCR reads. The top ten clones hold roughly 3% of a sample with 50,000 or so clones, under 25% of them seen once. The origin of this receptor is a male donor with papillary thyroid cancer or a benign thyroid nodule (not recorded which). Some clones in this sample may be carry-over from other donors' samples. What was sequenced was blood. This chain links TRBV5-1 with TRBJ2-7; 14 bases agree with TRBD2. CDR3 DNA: TGCGCCAGCACCCCAGGACTAGCGGGAGGAGAGCAGTACTTC. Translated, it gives CASTPGLAGGEQYF.